This T cell receptor beta chain was documented in a study of T cells in Graves' hyperthyroidism and ophthalmopathy. About the research overall: The authors collected peripheral blood at initial diagnosis, before any treatment.

The CDR3 runs 14 residues. In germline, CDR1 is WNHNN, CDR2 SYGVQD (reference sequence). V shed 7 bases and J 5 bases; nucleotides not matched to a gene: 4. Amplified regions were TCR beta CDR3 sequences from RNA transcripts. Carried out on the TCR CDR3, a first-round RT-PCR used the HTBI primer set. TCRdb re-analysed the multiplex PCR reads in MiXCR, keeping a single row per CDR3 protein. The table includes 700,000 to 850,000 distinct CDR3 sequences, just over 35% detected once. Points from the study as a whole: Blood also showed most of the thyroid clonotypes that were expanded above 0.001. The model forecast ophthalmopathy, anticipating it by a median 6.5 months before onset.

The diagnostic basis comprised clinical symptoms, serum thyroxine and TRAb, thyroid ultrasound and orbital computed tomography. This clonotype was counted only a few times. The antigen is undetermined. The rearrangement joins TRBV10-1 to TRBJ2-2; TRBD1 agrees at 10 bases. Sequencing was performed on blood. The sequence derives from a middle-aged woman with Graves' hyperthyroidism. CDR3 residues: CASKRDRGTGELFF. In nucleotides, the CDR3 is TGCGCCAGCAAGAGGGACAGGGGAACCGGGGAGCTGTTTTTT.